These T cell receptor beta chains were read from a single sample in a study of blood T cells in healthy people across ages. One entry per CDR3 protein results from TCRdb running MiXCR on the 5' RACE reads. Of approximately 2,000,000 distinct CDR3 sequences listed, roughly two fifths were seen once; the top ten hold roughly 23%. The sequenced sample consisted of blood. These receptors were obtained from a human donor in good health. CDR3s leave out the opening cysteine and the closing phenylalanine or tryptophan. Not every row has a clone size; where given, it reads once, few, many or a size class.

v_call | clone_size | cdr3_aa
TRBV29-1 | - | SVEEGSDGYT
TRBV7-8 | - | ASSLGRQKNIQY
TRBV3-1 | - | ASSRGTGGENEKLF
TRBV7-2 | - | ASSLGGGPLGQY
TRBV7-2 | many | ASSLDRQDTQY
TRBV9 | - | ASSVGLLQGAQETQY
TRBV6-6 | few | ASSYLTSGGAREQF
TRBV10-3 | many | ATALLAGGLNEQF
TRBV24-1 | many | ATSIGYEQY
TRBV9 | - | ASSAGLYNNEQF
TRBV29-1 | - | GVEWGGLGEQF
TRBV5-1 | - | ASSQSMVGNTIY
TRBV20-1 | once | SARDPRTGNDYGYT
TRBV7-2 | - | ASSLDGTGGLGNTIY
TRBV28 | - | ATGGEVYEQY
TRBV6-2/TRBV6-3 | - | ASSYLHRNTEAF
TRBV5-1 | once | ASSATMGSPMNTEAF
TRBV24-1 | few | ATGTASGSQETQY
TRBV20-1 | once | SARNRVNYGYT
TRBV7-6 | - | ASSFPNNYGYT
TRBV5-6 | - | ASSLGLRDRGTYEQY
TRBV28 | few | ASSPLAGLRQPQH